These 16 T cell receptor beta chains originate from one sample sequenced in a study of T cell changes during pregnancy in multiple sclerosis. Clones were sequenced by immunoSEQ multiplex PCR, and TCRdb holds only the in-frame ones, with some missing. Among around 88,000 clones listed, approximately 92% were seen once. Sequenced material: peripheral blood, taken in the first trimester of pregnancy. These receptors all come from a female donor with multiple sclerosis, enrolled in a pregnancy study.

This sequence joins TRBV29-1 and TRBJ1-5; weak D call: TRBD1 (5 bases). V lost 0 bases and J lost 9, with 12 bases in between. The germline gives CDR1 SQVTM, CDR2 ANQGSEA. This CDR3 has 13 amino acids. The CDR3 is CSVEDLRGGPQHF. CDR3 coding DNA: TGCAGCGTTGAAGATCTTAGGGGCGGGCCCCAGCATTTT.

The chain has TRBV6-5 and TRBJ2-1; tentatively, D is TRBD1 (5 bases). The V gene's germline CDR1 is MNHEY and CDR2 SVGAGI. The ends were cut back, 7 bases at V and 3 bases at J, with 10 bases in the middle. CDR3 size: 13 residues. Written as DNA, the CDR3 is TGTGCCAGCACCTGGGGCAACTACAATGAGCAGTTCTTC. This encodes CASTWGNYNEQFF.

V and J are TRBV18 and TRBJ2-2; possibly TRBD2 for D (7 bases). Deletions cut 0 bases from V and 1 base from J, with 15 bases between. From germline, CDR1 is KGHSH and CDR2 LQKENI. This CDR3 region has 18 residues. Written as DNA, the CDR3 is TGTGCCAGCTCACCACCGAGTCGGGGGGCAATGAACACCGGGGAGCTGTTTTTT. This sequence encodes CASSPPSRGAMNTGELFF. The entire variable domain, with the rest obtained from reference TRBV18 and TRBJ2-2, is as follows: NAGVMQNPRHLVRRRGQEARLRCSPMKGHSHVYWYRQLPEEGLKFMVYLQKENIIDESGMPKERFSAEFPKEGPSILRIQQVVRGDSAAYFCASSPPSRGAMNTGELFFGEGSRLTVL.

This sequence joins TRBV6-5 and TRBJ2-7, with 7 bases lining up with TRBD2. Germline V gene lookup returns CDR1 MNHEY and CDR2 SVGAGI. CDR3 length: 15 amino acids. V lost 0 bases, J lost 2 bases, and 4 bases stayed unmatched. CDR3 sequence: CASSYSSAGTYEQYF. DNA for the CDR3: TGTGCCAGCAGTTACTCATCAGCGGGGACCTACGAGCAGTACTTC.

The chain couples TRBV5-6 to TRBJ2-7; weak D call: TRBD1 (6 bases). Trimming removed 2 bases at V and 6 bases at J, with 15 bases between. The CDR3 is 14 amino acids. CDR1 is SGHDT and CDR2 is YYEEEE in the germline V gene. DNA for the CDR3: TGTGCCAGCAGCTTCCTGGGACAATCCCGCGAGCAGTACTTC. Its translation is CASSFLGQSREQYF.

The rearrangement uses TRBV27 and TRBJ2-1; 11 positions agree with TRBD2. V gave up 6 bases and J gave up 7 bases; unmatched junction bases: 11. Germline lookup yields CDR1 MNHEY and CDR2 SMNVEV (reference sequence). The CDR3 has 16 residues. CDR3 bases: TGTGCCAGCAGCGACCTCCTAGCGGGAGGTTTTAATGAGCAGTTCTTC. It encodes CASSDLLAGGFNEQFF.

The gene calls are TRBV27 and TRBJ2-7, with 7 bases lining up with TRBD1. This CDR3 contains 15 residues. Unmatched junction bases numbered 9, after V lost 4 bases and J lost 3 bases. Looked up from germline, CDR1 is MNHEY and CDR2 is SMNVEV (reference sequence). The DNA of the CDR3 is TGTGCCAGCAGTTCCCAAACGGGACAGTTCTACGAGCAGTACTTC. Translated, it gives CASSSQTGQFYEQYF.

The DNA of the CDR3 is TGTGCCAGCAGCTTAGGACTAGCGGGACCCATCGGAGGCGAGCAGTACTTC. Translation gives CASSLGLAGPIGGEQYF. The chain joins TRBV11-2 to TRBJ2-7; 11 bases line up with TRBD2. V shed 1 base and J 6 bases; nucleotides not matched to a gene: 11. The V gene's germline CDR1 is SGHAT and CDR2 FQNNGV. This CDR3 has 17 residues.

The chain carries TRBV11-3 and TRBJ2-2; 7 bases match TRBD2. CDR1 and CDR2 from the germline V gene are SGHNT and YENEEA. CDR3 length: 15 amino acids. With V trimmed by 2 bases and J by 7 bases, 7 bases remained unmatched. The chain's CDR3 is CASSLRTSVDGELFF. Written as DNA, the CDR3 is TGTGCCAGCAGCTTACGCACTAGCGTGGACGGGGAGCTGTTTTTT.

The chain recombines TRBV5-1 with TRBJ2-2; 7 bases are shared with TRBD2. Trimming removed 0 bases from V and 1 base from J; junction bases left unmatched: 3. The CDR3 has 16 residues. Germline V gene sequence: CDR1 SGHRS, CDR2 YFSETQ. The CDR3 is CASSLELARNTGELFF. As DNA, the CDR3 is TGCGCCAGCAGCTTGGAACTAGCGAGGAACACCGGGGAGCTGTTTTTT. The full variable domain, with the rest looked up from reference TRBV5-1 and TRBJ2-2, is KAGVTQTPRYLIKTRGQQVTLSCSPISGHRSVSWYQQTPGQGLQFLFEYFSETQRNKGNFPGRFSGRQFSNSRSEMNVSTLELGDSALYLCASSLELARNTGELFFGEGSRLTVL.

This CDR3 is CASSARWGRKETQYF. The CDR3 DNA reads as TGTGCCAGCAGCGCTAGGTGGGGGCGGAAAGAGACCCAGTACTTC. This chain links TRBV5-4 with TRBJ2-5, with D perhaps TRBD1 (6 bases). The CDR3 is 15 amino acids. Trimming took 4 bases from V and 3 from J, leaving 16 bases between them. The V gene's germline CDR1 is SGHNT and CDR2 YYREEE (reference sequence).

The V gene is TRBV14, the J gene TRBJ2-2; D ambiguous. Trimming removed 4 bases from V and 3 bases from J, with 9 bases in between. From germline, CDR1 is SGHDN and CDR2 FVKESK. The CDR3 totals 14 residues. The CDR3 region has the DNA TGTGCCAGCAGCCCTCTCAGATACACCGGGGAGCTGTTTTTT. Its protein product is CASSPLRYTGELFF.

The chain couples TRBV2 to TRBJ2-3, with a weak D call TRBD1 (5 bases). Trimming stripped 5 bases from V and 3 bases from J, with 15 bases between. Germline V gene lookup returns CDR1 SNHLY and CDR2 FYNNEI. CDR3 size: 15 residues. CDR3 amino acids: CASSPQGTGTDTQYF. CDR3 DNA sequence: TGTGCCAGCAGTCCTCAGGGAACTGGGACAGATACGCAGTATTTT.

The rearrangement joins TRBV4-2 to TRBJ2-5, with TRBD2 matching 12 bases. V trimming: 4 bases; J trimming: 4 bases; junction bases outside the gene matches: 4. The CDR3 spans 15 residues. Per germline, CDR1 LGHNA and CDR2 YNFKEQ. The CDR3 region is CASSRLLAGGETQYF. The CDR3 DNA reads as TGTGCCAGCAGCCGGCTACTAGCGGGAGGAGAGACCCAGTACTTC.

J is TRBJ2-5 and V is TRBV7-9; D is ambiguous. The CDR3 sequence is 13 residues long. Germline CDR1 and CDR2: SEHNR and FQNEAQ (reference sequence). CDR3 in amino acids: CAAAHQVQETQYF. The CDR3 bases are TGTGCGGCGGCTCATCAAGTTCAAGAGACCCAGTACTTC.

V usage is TRBV15 and J usage is TRBJ2-1; perhaps TRBD2 as D (6 bases). Trimming cost V 0 bases and J 0 bases, with 12 bases left between them. This CDR3 is built from 17 residues. The germline CDR1 and CDR2 sequences are LNHNV and YYDKDF (reference sequence). The CDR3 here is CATSRDRGLSSYNEQFF. The CDR3 region has the DNA TGTGCCACCAGCAGAGATCGGGGGTTAAGCTCCTACAATGAGCAGTTCTTC.